The T cell receptor (beta chain) described here comes from a study of cytomegalovirus exposure and HLA in healthy donors. Study-level results: Earlier findings revealed that most TCR beta V segments proved productive either about 87% or about 30% of the time. There were under 200 TCR beta chains listed as cytomegalovirus-associated. Despite most TCR sequences being rare, some public TCRs occurred in many donors.

The PCR had 60 Vbeta and 13 Jbeta primers. This table comes from immunoSEQ multiplex PCR, and its TCRdb copy is limited to in-frame clones, with some not included. The repertoire holds around 130,000 clones, with more than 60% as singletons. Trimming removed 0 bases from V and 8 bases from J, with 13 bases in between. Germline V lookup: CDR1 MGHRA, CDR2 YSYEKL. The CDR3 extends over 14 amino acids. Notes on this clone: Its antigen is as yet unknown.

The chain uses TRBV4-1 and TRBJ1-2, with D tentatively TRBD1 (5 bases). This receptor was obtained from a woman aged 40 to 49 in good health and CMV-seropositive. Sequencing was carried out using PBMCs. This CDR3 is CASSQDGGAWGYTF. The CDR3, as DNA: TGCGCCAGCAGCCAAGATGGCGGGGCATGGGGCTACACCTTC.